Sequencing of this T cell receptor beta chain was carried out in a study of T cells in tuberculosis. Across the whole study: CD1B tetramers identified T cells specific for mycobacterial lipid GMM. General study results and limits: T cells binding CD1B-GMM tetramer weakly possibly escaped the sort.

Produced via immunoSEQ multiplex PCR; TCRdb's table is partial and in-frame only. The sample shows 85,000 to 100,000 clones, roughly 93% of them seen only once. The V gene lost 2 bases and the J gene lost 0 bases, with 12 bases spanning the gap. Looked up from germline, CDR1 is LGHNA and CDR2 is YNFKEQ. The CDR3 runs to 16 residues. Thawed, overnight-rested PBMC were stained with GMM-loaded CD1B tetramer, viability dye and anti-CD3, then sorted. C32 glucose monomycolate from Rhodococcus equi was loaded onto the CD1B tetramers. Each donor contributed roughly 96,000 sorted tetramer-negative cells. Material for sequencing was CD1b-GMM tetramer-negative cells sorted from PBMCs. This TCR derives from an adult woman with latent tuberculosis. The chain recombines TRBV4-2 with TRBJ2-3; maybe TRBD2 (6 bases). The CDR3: CASSQRGLSSTDTQYF. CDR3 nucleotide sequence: TGTGCCAGCAGCCAACGAGGACTATCTAGCACAGATACGCAGTATTTT.